The clone carrying this TCR beta chain was counted between two and nine times. Its target is unknown. These data come from a study of T cell responses to AZD1222 COVID-19 vaccine. Study results and caveats: When two AZD1222 doses had been given, Spike-specific TCR breadth and depth rose. Vaccine-related CD4 TCRs covered spike, predominating at 160-218 and 743-854. Females made up more of the donors, who were largely white British, and clonal diversity may have come out too low.

Libraries were prepared by immunoSEQ multiplex PCR; TCRdb keeps only in-frame clonotypes and omits some of them. The data show under 95,000 clones, approximately 89% seen once. V dropped 3 bases and J dropped 7; count of bases not matched to a gene: 6. Germline assignment: CDR1 SGHTA and CDR2 FQGNSA. The CDR3 runs 15 residues. This chain uses TRBV7-2 with TRBJ1-6; TRBD1 aligns across 7 bases. The origin of this receptor is an adult in good health. This specimen consisted of peripheral blood, obtained on day 0 of AZD1222 vaccination. CDR3 region: CASSFDRVGNSPLHF. The CDR3 nucleotides are TGTGCCAGCAGCTTCGACAGGGTTGGGAATTCACCCCTCCACTTT.